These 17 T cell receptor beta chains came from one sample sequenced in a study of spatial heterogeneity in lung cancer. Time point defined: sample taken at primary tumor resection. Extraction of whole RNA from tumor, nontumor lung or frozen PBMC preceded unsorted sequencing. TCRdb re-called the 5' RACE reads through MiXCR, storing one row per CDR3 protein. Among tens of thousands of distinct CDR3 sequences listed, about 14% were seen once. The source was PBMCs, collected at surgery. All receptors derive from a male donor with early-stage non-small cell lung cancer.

The CDR3 loop reads CASSDPGNTEAFF. CDR3 sequence (DNA): TGCGCCAGCAGTGACCCGGGGAACACTGAAGCTTTCTTT. The genes are TRBV10-2 and TRBJ1-1, with D uncertain. Germline V gives CDR1 WSHSY, CDR2 SAAADI. Trimming stripped 3 bases from V and 1 base from J, with 6 bases between. This CDR3 has 13 amino acids.

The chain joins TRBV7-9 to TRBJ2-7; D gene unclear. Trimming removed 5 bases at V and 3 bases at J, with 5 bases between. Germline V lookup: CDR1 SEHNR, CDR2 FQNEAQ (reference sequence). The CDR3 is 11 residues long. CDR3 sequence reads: CASSPHYEQYF. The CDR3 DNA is TGTGCCAGCAGCCCCCACTACGAGCAGTACTTC.

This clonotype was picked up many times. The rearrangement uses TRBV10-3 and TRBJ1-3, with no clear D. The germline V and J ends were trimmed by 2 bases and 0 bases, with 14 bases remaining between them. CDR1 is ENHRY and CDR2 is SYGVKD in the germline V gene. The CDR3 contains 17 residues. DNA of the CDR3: TGTGCCATCAGTGAGCGGATGGCGGGGTTCTCTGGAAACACCATATATTTT. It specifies CAISERMAGFSGNTIYF.

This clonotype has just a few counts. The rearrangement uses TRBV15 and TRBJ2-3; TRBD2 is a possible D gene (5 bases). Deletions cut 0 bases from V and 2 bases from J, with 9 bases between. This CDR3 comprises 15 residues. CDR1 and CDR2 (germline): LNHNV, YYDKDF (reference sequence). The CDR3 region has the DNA TGTGCCACCAGCAGAGACGGACTGTACACAGATACGCAGTATTTT. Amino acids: CATSRDGLYTDTQYF.

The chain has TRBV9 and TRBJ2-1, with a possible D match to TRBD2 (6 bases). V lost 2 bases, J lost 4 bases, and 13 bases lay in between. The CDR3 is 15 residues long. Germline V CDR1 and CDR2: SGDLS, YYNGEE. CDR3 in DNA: TGTGCCAGCAGCGTCTCCGGGGGAGGTTACAATGAGCAGTTCTTC. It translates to CASSVSGGGYNEQFF.

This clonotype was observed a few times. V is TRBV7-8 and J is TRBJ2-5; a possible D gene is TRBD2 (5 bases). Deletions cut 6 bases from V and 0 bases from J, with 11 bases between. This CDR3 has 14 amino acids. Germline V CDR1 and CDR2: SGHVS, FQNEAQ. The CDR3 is CASSLQRYQETQYF. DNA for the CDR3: TGTGCCAGCAGTCTTCAGCGGTACCAAGAGACCCAGTACTTC.

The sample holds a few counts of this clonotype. The DNA for the CDR3 is TGCGCCAGCAGCTTGTTGGGGGTCTTGGAGGATGGACTGTTTTTT. Translating it yields CASSLLGVLEDGLFF. V is TRBV5-1 and J is TRBJ1-4; weak D call: TRBD1 (5 bases). Germline V lookup: CDR1 SGHRS, CDR2 YFSETQ. Between the trimmed V and J ends, which lost 1 base and 13 bases, there was a span of 20 bases. The CDR3 has 15 residues.

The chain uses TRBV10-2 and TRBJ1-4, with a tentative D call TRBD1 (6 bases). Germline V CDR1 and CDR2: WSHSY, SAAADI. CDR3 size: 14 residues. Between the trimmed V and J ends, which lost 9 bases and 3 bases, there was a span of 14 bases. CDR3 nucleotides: TGCGCCAGTCGGCGCAGGGGTCCTAATGAAAAACTGTTTTTT. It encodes CASRRRGPNEKLFF.

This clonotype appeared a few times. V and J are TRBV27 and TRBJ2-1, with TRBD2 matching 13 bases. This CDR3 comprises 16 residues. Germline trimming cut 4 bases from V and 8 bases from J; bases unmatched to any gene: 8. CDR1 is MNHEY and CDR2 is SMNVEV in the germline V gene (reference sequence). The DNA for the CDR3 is TGTGCCAGCAGTTGGTCCGGGACTAGCGGGACCTATGAGCAGTTCTTC. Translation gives CASSWSGTSGTYEQFF.

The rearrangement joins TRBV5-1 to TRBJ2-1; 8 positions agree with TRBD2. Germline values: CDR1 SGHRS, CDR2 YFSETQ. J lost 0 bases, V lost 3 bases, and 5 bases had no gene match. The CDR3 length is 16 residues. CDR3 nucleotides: TGCGCCAGCAGCTGGGGGGGACTAGGCTCCTACAATGAGCAGTTCTTC. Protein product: CASSWGGLGSYNEQFF.

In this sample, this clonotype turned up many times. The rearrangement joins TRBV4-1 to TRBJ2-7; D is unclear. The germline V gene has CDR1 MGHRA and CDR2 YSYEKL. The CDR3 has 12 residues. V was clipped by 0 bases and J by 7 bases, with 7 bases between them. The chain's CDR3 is CASSQDLREQYF. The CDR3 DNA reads TGCGCCAGCAGCCAAGATCTGAGGGAGCAGTACTTC.

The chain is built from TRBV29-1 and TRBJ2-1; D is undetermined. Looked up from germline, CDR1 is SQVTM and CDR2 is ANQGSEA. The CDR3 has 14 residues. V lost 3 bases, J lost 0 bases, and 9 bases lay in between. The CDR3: CSVDVMSSYNEQFF. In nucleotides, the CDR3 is TGCAGCGTTGACGTCATGAGCTCCTACAATGAGCAGTTCTTC.

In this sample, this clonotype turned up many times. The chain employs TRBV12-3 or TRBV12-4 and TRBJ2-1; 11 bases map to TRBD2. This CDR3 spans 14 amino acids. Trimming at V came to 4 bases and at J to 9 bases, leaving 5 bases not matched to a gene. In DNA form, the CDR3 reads TGTGCCAGCAGTTCCCATAGCGGGAGGGTTGAGCAGTTCTTC. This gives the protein CASSSHSGRVEQFF.

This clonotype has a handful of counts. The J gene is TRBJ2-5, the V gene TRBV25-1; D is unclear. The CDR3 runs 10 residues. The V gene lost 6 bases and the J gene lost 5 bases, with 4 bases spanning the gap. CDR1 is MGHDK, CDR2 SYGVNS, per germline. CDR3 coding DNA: TGTGCCAGCAGACGGGAGACCCAGTACTTC. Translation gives CASRRETQYF.

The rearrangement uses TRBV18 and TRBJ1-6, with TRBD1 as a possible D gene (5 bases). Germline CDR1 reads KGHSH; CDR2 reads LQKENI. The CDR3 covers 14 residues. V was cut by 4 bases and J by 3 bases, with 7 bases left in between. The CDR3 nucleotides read TGTGCCAGCTCACACGACAGCTATAATTCACCCCTCCACTTT. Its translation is CASSHDSYNSPLHF.

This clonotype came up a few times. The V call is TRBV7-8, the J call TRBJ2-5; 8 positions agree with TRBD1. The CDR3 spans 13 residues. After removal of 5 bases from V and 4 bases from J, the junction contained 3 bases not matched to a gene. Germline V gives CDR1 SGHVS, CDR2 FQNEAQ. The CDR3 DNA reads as TGTGCCAGCAGCCTGGACAGGGTAGAGACCCAGTACTTC. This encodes CASSLDRVETQYF. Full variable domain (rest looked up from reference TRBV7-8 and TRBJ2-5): GAGVSQSPRYKVAKRGQDVALRCDPISGHVSLFWYQQALGQGPEFLTYFQNEAQLDKSGLPSDRFFAERPEGSVSTLKIQRTQQEDSAVYLCASSLDRVETQYFGPGTRLLVL.

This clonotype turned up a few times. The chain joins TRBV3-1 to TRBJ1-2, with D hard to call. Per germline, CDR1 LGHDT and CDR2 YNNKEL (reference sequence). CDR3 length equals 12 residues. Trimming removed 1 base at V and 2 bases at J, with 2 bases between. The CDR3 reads CASSQVNYGYTF. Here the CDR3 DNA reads TGTGCCAGCAGCCAAGTCAACTATGGCTACACCTTC.